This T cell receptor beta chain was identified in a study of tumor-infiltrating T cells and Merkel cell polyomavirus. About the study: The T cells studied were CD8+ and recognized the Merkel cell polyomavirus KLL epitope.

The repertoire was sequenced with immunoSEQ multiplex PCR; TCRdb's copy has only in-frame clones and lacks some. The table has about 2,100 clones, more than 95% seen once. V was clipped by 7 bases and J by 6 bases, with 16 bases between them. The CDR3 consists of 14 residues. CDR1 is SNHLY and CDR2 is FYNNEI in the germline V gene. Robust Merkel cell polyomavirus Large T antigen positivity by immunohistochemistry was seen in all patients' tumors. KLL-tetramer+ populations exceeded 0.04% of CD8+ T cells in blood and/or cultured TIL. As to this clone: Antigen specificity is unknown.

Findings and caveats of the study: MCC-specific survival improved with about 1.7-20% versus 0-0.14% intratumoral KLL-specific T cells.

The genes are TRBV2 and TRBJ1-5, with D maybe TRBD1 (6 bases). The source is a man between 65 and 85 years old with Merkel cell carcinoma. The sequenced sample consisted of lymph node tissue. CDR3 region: CASTDRPRTQPQHF. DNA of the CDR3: TGTGCCAGCACCGACAGGCCTAGGACTCAGCCCCAGCATTTT.